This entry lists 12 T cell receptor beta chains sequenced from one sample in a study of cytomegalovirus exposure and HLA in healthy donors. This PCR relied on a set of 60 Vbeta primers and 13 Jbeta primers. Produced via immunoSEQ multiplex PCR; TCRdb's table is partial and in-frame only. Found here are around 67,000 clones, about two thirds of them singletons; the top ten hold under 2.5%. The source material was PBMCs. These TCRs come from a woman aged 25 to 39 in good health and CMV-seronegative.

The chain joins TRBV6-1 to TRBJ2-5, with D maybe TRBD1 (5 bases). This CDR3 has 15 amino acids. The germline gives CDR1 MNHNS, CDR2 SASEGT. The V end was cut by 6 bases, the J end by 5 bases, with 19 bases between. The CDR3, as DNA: TGTGCCAGCAGGAGATTGACGGACCGACAGGAGACCCAGTACTTC. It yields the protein CASRRLTDRQETQYF.

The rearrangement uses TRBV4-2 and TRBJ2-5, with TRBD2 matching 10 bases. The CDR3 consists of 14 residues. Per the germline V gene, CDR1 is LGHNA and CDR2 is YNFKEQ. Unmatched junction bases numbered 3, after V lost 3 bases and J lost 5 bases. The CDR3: CASSQGLARETQYF. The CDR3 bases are TGTGCCAGCAGCCAGGGACTAGCGAGGGAGACCCAGTACTTC.

The CDR3 bases are TGCAGCGTCAGGGCTACAGATACGCAGTATTTT. Encoded protein: CSVRATDTQYF. The chain combines TRBV29-1 with TRBJ2-3; D is perhaps TRBD1 (5 bases). Between the trimmed V and J ends, which lost 6 bases and 3 bases, there was a span of 7 bases. This CDR3 is 11 amino acids long. The V gene's germline CDR1 is SQVTM and CDR2 ANQGSEA.

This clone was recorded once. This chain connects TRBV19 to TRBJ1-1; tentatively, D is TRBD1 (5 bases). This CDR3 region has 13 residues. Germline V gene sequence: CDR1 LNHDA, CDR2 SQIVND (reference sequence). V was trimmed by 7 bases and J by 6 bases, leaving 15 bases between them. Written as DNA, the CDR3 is TGTGCCAGTACCCCGGGGGGTGTCGCTGAAGCTTTCTTT. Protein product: CASTPGGVAEAFF. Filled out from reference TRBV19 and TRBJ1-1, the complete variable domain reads DGGITQSPKYLFRKEGQNVTLSCEQNLNHDAMYWYRQDPGQGLRLIYYSQIVNDFQKGDIAEGYSVSREKKESFPLTVTSAQKNPTAFYLCASTPGGVAEAFFGQGTRLTVV.

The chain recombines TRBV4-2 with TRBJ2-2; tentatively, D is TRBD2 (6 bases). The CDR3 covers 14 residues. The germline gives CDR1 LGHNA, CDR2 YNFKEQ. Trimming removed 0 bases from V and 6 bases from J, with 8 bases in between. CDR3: CASSQEGDSGELFF. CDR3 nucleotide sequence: TGTGCCAGCAGCCAAGAAGGGGACTCCGGGGAGCTGTTTTTT.

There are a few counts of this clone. Written as DNA, the CDR3 is TGTGCCAGTAGTACCTCTCGACTAGGCGGCGAGTTCTTC. Its translation is CASSTSRLGGEFF. V gene TRBV19 combines with J gene TRBJ2-1, with TRBD2 as a possible D gene (6 bases). Trimming pared 4 bases from V and 14 bases from J, leaving 18 bases between. CDR1 LNHDA and CDR2 SQIVND come from the germline V gene (reference sequence). CDR3 size: 13 residues.

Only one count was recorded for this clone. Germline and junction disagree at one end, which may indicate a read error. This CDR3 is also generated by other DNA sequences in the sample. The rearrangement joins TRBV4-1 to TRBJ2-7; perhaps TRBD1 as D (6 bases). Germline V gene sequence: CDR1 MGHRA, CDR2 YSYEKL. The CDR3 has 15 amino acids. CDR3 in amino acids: CASSQEAGAFYEQYF. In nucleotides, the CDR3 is TGCGCCAGCAGTCAAGAAGCAGGGGCGTTCTACGAGCAATACTTC.

In DNA, the CDR3 is TGTGCCAGCAGCTTGGTGTTGGGCGGGGGGGTCACAGATACGCAGTATTTT. It codes for CASSLVLGGGVTDTQYF. The genes are TRBV5-5 and TRBJ2-3, with 9 bases fitting TRBD2. J was trimmed by 2 bases and V by 0 bases; bases with no gene match: 7. Germline loops: CDR1 SGHKS, CDR2 YYEKEE (reference sequence). This CDR3 comprises 17 residues.

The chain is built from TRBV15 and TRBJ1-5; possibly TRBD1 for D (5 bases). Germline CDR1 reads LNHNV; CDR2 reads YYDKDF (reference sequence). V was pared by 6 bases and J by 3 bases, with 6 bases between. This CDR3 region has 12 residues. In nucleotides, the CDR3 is TGTGCCACCAGGGGGCCCAATCAGCCCCAGCATTTT. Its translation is CATRGPNQPQHF.

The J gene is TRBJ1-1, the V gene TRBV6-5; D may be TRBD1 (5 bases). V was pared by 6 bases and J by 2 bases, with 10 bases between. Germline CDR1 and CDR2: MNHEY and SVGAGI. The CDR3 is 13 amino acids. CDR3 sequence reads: CASRRDFNTEAFF. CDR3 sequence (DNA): TGTGCCAGCAGGAGGGACTTTAACACTGAAGCTTTCTTT.

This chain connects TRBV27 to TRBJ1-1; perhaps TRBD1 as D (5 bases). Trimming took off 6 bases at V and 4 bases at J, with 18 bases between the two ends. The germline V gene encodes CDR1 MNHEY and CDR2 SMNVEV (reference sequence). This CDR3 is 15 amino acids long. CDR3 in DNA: TGTGCCAGCAGAAGGGGCCGCGGAGGGTCCACTGAAGCTTTCTTT. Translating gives CASRRGRGGSTEAFF.

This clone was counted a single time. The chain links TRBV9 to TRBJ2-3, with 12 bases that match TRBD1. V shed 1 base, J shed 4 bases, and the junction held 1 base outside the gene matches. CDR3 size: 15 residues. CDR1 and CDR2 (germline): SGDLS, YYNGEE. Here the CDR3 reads CASSVRDRGPDTQYF. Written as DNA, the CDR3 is TGTGCCAGCAGCGTAAGGGACAGGGGGCCAGATACGCAGTATTTT.